This T cell receptor (beta chain) was found in a study of blood T cell repertoires in COVID-19. Overall study: Sites across the United States, Italy and Spain contributed samples from acute and convalescent COVID-19. In each case, the material was cDNA or gDNA derived from T cells, B-cell-depleted T cells, or PBMCs.

V lost 3 bases, J lost 6 bases, and 18 bases lay in between. Germline values: CDR1 SGHKS, CDR2 YYEKEE (reference sequence). CDR3 length: 16 amino acids. Original processing notes: Nucleated cell counts were estimated from reference gene primer amplification. TCRdb's copy holds only in-frame clones and misses some; the assay was immunoSEQ multiplex PCR. The D gene and trimming were derived from the DNA, and the V and J assignments and clone size from that table. The profile covers about 110,000 clones, with 75% to 80% appearing a single time and approximately 16% taken by the ten largest. What was sequenced was peripheral blood. The clonotype comes from a woman of 80 years or more with active or convalescent COVID-19. V gene TRBV5-5 combines with J gene TRBJ1-4; D might be TRBD1 (5 bases). Here the CDR3 DNA reads TGTGCCAGCAGCTGGGGGGTAGGGGCGGACCATGAAAAACTGTTTTTT. It translates to CASSWGVGADHEKLFF.